These 8 T cell receptor beta chains came from one sample sequenced in a study of blood T cell repertoires in COVID-19. The assay was immunoSEQ multiplex PCR, and TCRdb's table has in-frame clones only and misses some. The table has about 120,000 clones, approximately 90% seen once. What was sequenced was peripheral blood. The receptors derive from a woman over 75 with acute or convalescent COVID-19.

This chain connects TRBV29-1 to TRBJ2-6, with D uncertain. V dropped 7 bases and J dropped 0 bases, with 7 bases sitting between them. CDR1 is SQVTM and CDR2 is ANQGSEA in the germline V gene. The CDR3 is made up of 13 amino acids. CDR3 DNA sequence: TGCAGCGCCTTCCTCTCTGGGGCCAACGTCCTGACTTTC. Translation gives CSAFLSGANVLTF.

The J gene is TRBJ1-2, the V gene TRBV19; D gene uncertain. The germline V gene has CDR1 LNHDA and CDR2 SQIVND (reference sequence). The length of the CDR3 is 14 residues. Trimming removed 5 bases at V and 6 bases at J, with 16 bases between. CDR3 sequence: CASSASGEWHGYTF. The CDR3 region has the DNA TGTGCCAGTAGTGCCTCGGGAGAGTGGCATGGCTACACCTTC.

This clone was seen a few times. This chain links TRBV19 with TRBJ2-7; 8 nucleotides agree with TRBD1. V shed 3 bases, J shed 4 bases, and the junction held 8 bases outside the gene matches. The CDR3 totals 15 residues. CDR1 and CDR2 (germline): LNHDA, SQIVND (reference sequence). CDR3 sequence: CASSMTQGAVYEQYF. The CDR3 coding sequence is TGTGCCAGTAGTATGACCCAGGGGGCAGTGTACGAGCAGTACTTC.

The chain carries TRBV11-2 and TRBJ2-7, with 7 positions matching TRBD1. The germline CDR1 and CDR2 sequences are SGHAT and FQNNGV. The CDR3 is 15 residues long. With 5 bases clipped from V and 2 bases from J, the junction kept 9 bases outside the gene matches. The DNA for the CDR3 is TGTGCCAGCAGCACACAGGGGACAGACCCCTACGAGCAGTACTTC. This encodes CASSTQGTDPYEQYF. The full variable domain, completed using reference TRBV11-2 and TRBJ2-7, is EAGVAQSPRYKIIEKRQSVAFWCNPISGHATLYWYQQILGQGPKLLIQFQNNGVVDDSQLPKDRFSAERLKGVDSTLKIQPAKLEDSAVYLCASSTQGTDPYEQYFGPGTRLTVT.

This clone was recorded once. V gene TRBV5-6 combines with J gene TRBJ1-4, with a tentative D call TRBD1 (6 bases). Germline V gene lookup returns CDR1 SGHDT and CDR2 YYEEEE. The length of the CDR3 is 15 residues. V lost 1 base to trimming and J lost 3 bases, with 10 bases between them. The CDR3 sequence is CASSLLTGANEKLFF. In DNA form, the CDR3 reads TGTGCCAGCAGCTTGCTGACAGGTGCTAATGAAAAACTGTTTTTT.

The V gene is TRBV18, the J gene TRBJ1-5; possibly TRBD1 for D (5 bases). CDR1 is KGHSH and CDR2 is LQKENI in the germline V gene. The CDR3 runs 15 residues. The V end was cut by 6 bases, the J end by 3 bases, with 15 bases between. The CDR3 DNA reads TGTGCCAGCTCGCAGGGATTGGGGTTCAATCAGCCCCAGCATTTT. The encoded protein is CASSQGLGFNQPQHF. Looking up the rest from reference TRBV18 and TRBJ1-5 gives the full variable domain: NAGVMQNPRHLVRRRGQEARLRCSPMKGHSHVYWYRQLPEEGLKFMVYLQKENIIDESGMPKERFSAEFPKEGPSILRIQQVVRGDSAAYFCASSQGLGFNQPQHFGDGTRLSIL.

The V and J genes are TRBV5-1 and TRBJ2-5; the match to TRBD2 covers 12 bases. The CDR3 loop spans 19 amino acids. Germline assignment: CDR1 SGHRS and CDR2 YFSETQ. The V and J ends lost 0 bases and 5 bases, in that order; junction bases with no gene match: 14. The CDR3 loop is CASSLDGLAGGPVTETQYF. For the CDR3, the DNA is TGCGCCAGCAGCTTGGACGGGCTAGCGGGGGGGCCGGTGACGGAGACCCAGTACTTC.

The chain links TRBV4-1 to TRBJ2-1; TRBD2 matches 15 bases. The CDR3 length is 17 residues. Per germline, CDR1 MGHRA and CDR2 YSYEKL. With 1 base clipped from V and 4 bases from J, the junction kept 2 bases outside the gene matches. CDR3 coding DNA: TGCGCCAGCAGCCAAGGGACTAGCGGGGGGGGTTACAATGAGCAGTTCTTC. It is translated as CASSQGTSGGGYNEQFF.